Presented here are 25 T cell receptor beta chains from one specimen sequenced in a study of T cell responses to AZD1222 COVID-19 vaccine. Libraries were prepared by immunoSEQ multiplex PCR; TCRdb keeps only in-frame clonotypes and omits some of them. Here the sample spans roughly 150,000 clones, about 89% being singletons. This specimen consisted of peripheral blood, obtained 28 days after the second AZD1222 dose. These receptors were collected from an adult who received the AZD1222 COVID-19 vaccine.

In this sample, this clone turned up once. CDR3 amino acids: CASSEASTGEAYEQYF. The DNA of the CDR3 is TGTGCCAGCAGTGAAGCGTCGACAGGGGAGGCCTACGAGCAGTACTTC. The chain links TRBV6-1 to TRBJ2-7; 8 nucleotides align to TRBD1. Germline loops: CDR1 MNHNS, CDR2 SASEGT. The CDR3 contains 16 residues. Trimming cost V 0 bases and J 2 bases; bases outside gene matches: 6.

The rearrangement links TRBV7-9 to TRBJ1-4, with a possible D match to TRBD1 (5 bases). There are 15 residues in the CDR3. V dropped 6 bases and J dropped 5 bases, with 16 bases sitting between them. Germline V gene sequence: CDR1 SEHNR, CDR2 FQNEAQ (reference sequence). CDR3 in amino acids: CASSQGGRINEKLFF. CDR3 DNA: TGTGCCAGCAGTCAGGGTGGCAGGATAAATGAAAAACTGTTTTTT.

This sequence joins TRBV7-2 and TRBJ1-5; perhaps TRBD1 as D (5 bases). The germline V and J ends were trimmed by 3 bases and 6 bases, with 15 bases remaining between them. CDR3 length: 15 amino acids. Germline V gene sequence: CDR1 SGHTA, CDR2 FQGNSA. The CDR3 bases are TGTGCCAGCAGCTTGGCCGGGACCGGAGGTCAGCCCCAGCATTTT. Protein product: CASSLAGTGGQPQHF.

This clone turned up a few times. The V gene is TRBV7-9, the J gene TRBJ1-1; D call uncertain. CDR3 length equals 13 residues. Trimming took off 3 bases at V and 6 bases at J, with 11 bases between the two ends. The germline CDR1 and CDR2 sequences are SEHNR and FQNEAQ (reference sequence). CDR3 nucleotides: TGTGCCAGCAGCTTGATGTCAGGCTCTGAAGCTTTCTTT. Its protein is CASSLMSGSEAFF.

V is TRBV12-3 or TRBV12-4 and J is TRBJ1-5, with D possibly TRBD1 on 5 matching bases. The CDR3 totals 13 residues. V dropped 8 bases and J dropped 6 bases, with 14 bases sitting between them. The CDR3 nucleotides read TGTGCCAGCGCGCAGGTGGGGCTTCAGCCCCAGCATTTT. This encodes CASAQVGLQPQHF.

This chain connects TRBV11-2 to TRBJ1-6; D gene ambiguous. Germline CDR1 and CDR2: SGHAT and FQNNGV. CDR3 length: 17 residues. Trimming stripped 3 bases from V and 4 bases from J, with 16 bases between. CDR3 sequence reads: CASSLGFGGDYNSPLHF. Written as DNA, the CDR3 is TGTGCCAGCAGCTTGGGTTTCGGCGGAGATTATAATTCACCCCTCCACTTT.

The chain uses TRBV7-3 and TRBJ2-3; TRBD2 matches at 8 bases. The length of the CDR3 is 15 residues. V lost 5 bases to trimming and J lost 1 base; unmatched junction nucleotides: 5. CDR1 is SGHTA, CDR2 FQGTGA, per germline. CDR3 protein: CASSPQAGGTDTQYF. The CDR3 DNA is TGTGCCAGCAGCCCCCAAGCGGGGGGCACAGATACGCAGTATTTT.

The chain uses TRBV12-3 or TRBV12-4 and TRBJ2-2; 9 positions agree with TRBD1. Trimming took 6 bases from V and 5 from J; bases not matched to a gene: 1. This CDR3 is 13 amino acids long. CDR3 loop: CASSDRGTGELFF. In DNA form, the CDR3 reads TGTGCCAGCAGCGACAGGGGGACCGGGGAGCTGTTTTTT.

The genes are TRBV19 and TRBJ1-1, with a weak D call TRBD1 (6 bases). The CDR3 has 13 amino acids. V dropped 6 bases and J dropped 3 bases, with 11 bases sitting between them. CDR1 and CDR2 from the germline V gene are LNHDA and SQIVND (reference sequence). Here the CDR3 DNA reads TGTGCCAGTAGGATACAGGGTGACACTGAAGCTTTCTTT. Protein sequence: CASRIQGDTEAFF.

This chain joins TRBV14 and TRBJ1-5; D might be TRBD1 (6 bases). There are 16 residues in the CDR3. Germline lookup yields CDR1 SGHDN and CDR2 FVKESK. Trimming took 0 bases from V and 7 from J, leaving 16 bases between them. CDR3 bases: TGTGCCAGCAGCCAAGATTTAACCAGGGGCATCCAGCCCCAGCATTTT. Protein: CASSQDLTRGIQPQHF.

The rearrangement links TRBV27 to TRBJ1-6; 8 nucleotides agree with TRBD1. The CDR3 loop spans 16 amino acids. Germline-derived CDR1 and CDR2 are MNHEY and SMNVEV (reference sequence). With V trimmed by 3 bases and J by 8 bases, 9 bases remained unmatched. This CDR3 reads CASSFGLGTGDSPLHF. CDR3 coding DNA: TGTGCCAGCAGTTTCGGTCTGGGGACAGGAGATTCACCCCTCCACTTT.

The chain recombines TRBV24-1 with TRBJ2-3, with 12 bases lining up with TRBD1. V lost 0 bases and J lost 6; bases outside the gene matches: 6. Germline values: CDR1 KGHDR, CDR2 SFDVKD. The CDR3 is made up of 17 amino acids. CDR3 in amino acids: CATSDLQGTGGADTQYF. The CDR3 DNA reads as TGTGCCACCAGTGATTTGCAAGGGACAGGGGGCGCCGATACGCAGTATTTT.

The rearrangement links TRBV5-1 to TRBJ1-2; 7 bases match TRBD1. Germline CDR1 is SGHRS and CDR2 is YFSETQ. Trimming removed 0 bases from V and 7 bases from J; junction bases left unmatched: 9. The CDR3 loop spans 15 amino acids. Here the CDR3 DNA reads TGCGCCAGCAGCTTGGCCGGACAGGAGTCTGGTGGCTACACCTTC. Amino acid sequence: CASSLAGQESGGYTF.

V and J are TRBV18 and TRBJ2-4, with 11 bases matching TRBD1. CDR3 length equals 16 residues. Trimming removed 2 bases from V and 2 bases from J; junction bases left unmatched: 2. The germline CDR1 and CDR2 sequences are KGHSH and LQKENI. CDR3 nucleotides: TGTGCCAGCTCACCAGGACAGGGGGCCACCAAAAACATTCAGTACTTC. Protein: CASSPGQGATKNIQYF.

This chain joins TRBV14 and TRBJ2-1; 10 nucleotides agree with TRBD2. The CDR3 spans 14 residues. Trimming at V came to 4 bases and at J to 8 bases, leaving 5 bases not matched to a gene. Looked up from germline, CDR1 is SGHDN and CDR2 is FVKESK. The CDR3 coding sequence is TGTGCCAGCAGCCCCCTAGCGGGAGTTCATGAGCAGTTCTTC. Translation: CASSPLAGVHEQFF.

The chain links TRBV7-3 to TRBJ2-3, with D tentatively TRBD2 (6 bases). Deletions cut 7 bases from V and 2 bases from J, with 16 bases between. CDR1 SGHTA and CDR2 FQGTGA come from the germline V gene. CDR3 size: 15 residues. CDR3 protein: CASKVAGTPTDTQYF. As DNA, the CDR3 is TGTGCCAGCAAGGTGGCGGGGACCCCCACAGATACGCAGTATTTT.

The J gene is TRBJ2-2, the V gene TRBV5-6, with TRBD1 identical over 9 bases. Trimming cost V 4 bases and J 6 bases; bases outside gene matches: 10. The CDR3 covers 16 residues. Germline CDR1 and CDR2: SGHDT and YYEEEE. The CDR3 reads CASSDPEQGAAGELFF. The CDR3, as DNA: TGTGCCAGCAGCGACCCGGAACAGGGGGCGGCCGGGGAGCTGTTTTTT.

The chain joins TRBV2 to TRBJ2-1, with 7 bases fitting TRBD2. V gave up 9 bases and J gave up 9 bases; unmatched junction bases: 11. The germline V gene has CDR1 SNHLY and CDR2 FYNNEI. The CDR3 covers 13 residues. This CDR3 is CASLLAYQGEQFF. For the CDR3, the DNA is TGTGCCAGTCTACTAGCGTACCAGGGTGAGCAGTTCTTC.

This chain joins TRBV5-1 and TRBJ1-2; a possible D gene is TRBD1 (5 bases). The V gene's germline CDR1 is SGHRS and CDR2 YFSETQ. Deletions cut 3 bases from V and 1 base from J, with 13 bases between. This CDR3 region has 15 residues. Here the CDR3 reads CASSSGDGDNYGYTF. The CDR3 nucleotides are TGCGCCAGCAGCTCGGGGGACGGAGATAACTATGGCTACACCTTC.

This chain uses TRBV6-1 with TRBJ1-5; D uncertain. V shed 3 bases and J shed 0 bases, with 9 bases lying between them. Germline loops: CDR1 MNHNS, CDR2 SASEGT. The CDR3 covers 15 residues. CDR3 nucleotide sequence: TGTGCCAGCAGTGATCGTTGGGATAGCAATCAGCCCCAGCATTTT. Translating it yields CASSDRWDSNQPQHF.

This clone was seen once. The CDR3 nucleotides are TGTGCCAGCAGCTTCGAATGGTGGAACAGGGGTGGCTATGGCTACACCTTC. Amino acids: CASSFEWWNRGGYGYTF. The V call is TRBV7-2, the J call TRBJ1-2; the match to TRBD1 covers 7 bases. CDR1 is SGHTA and CDR2 is FQGNSA in the germline V gene. This CDR3 has 17 amino acids. Losses at the gene ends were 3 bases for V and 4 bases for J; bases not matched to a gene: 14.

The chain combines TRBV28 with TRBJ1-2; the match to TRBD1 covers 9 bases. The CDR3 covers 17 residues. J gave up 2 bases and V 1 base, and 8 bases lay outside the gene matches. Germline loops: CDR1 MDHEN, CDR2 SYDVKM. The CDR3 bases are TGTGCCAGCAGTTTATTGGACAGGGGCACCTCCAACTATGGCTACACCTTC. Its translation is CASSLLDRGTSNYGYTF.

This clone was detected a few times. The chain carries TRBV28 and TRBJ1-2; D call uncertain. The CDR3 covers 15 residues. Trimming left V 7 bases short and J 0 bases short, with 15 bases between. Germline CDR1 and CDR2: MDHEN and SYDVKM. The CDR3 DNA sequence: TGTGCCAGCACTGGGTCCGCCGGCGCTAACTATGGCTACACCTTC. This sequence encodes CASTGSAGANYGYTF.

This chain uses TRBV2 with TRBJ1-2; D gene ambiguous. The germline CDR1 and CDR2 sequences are SNHLY and FYNNEI. The germline V and J ends were trimmed by 0 bases and 7 bases, with 9 bases remaining between them. This CDR3 spans 13 amino acids. CDR3 in amino acids: CASSEAVQFGYTF. CDR3 bases: TGTGCCAGCAGTGAAGCAGTACAGTTTGGCTACACCTTC.

This chain connects TRBV7-9 to TRBJ2-5; the D call may be TRBD1 or TRBD2 (5 bases each). Trimming stripped 4 bases from V and 5 bases from J, with 14 bases between. Germline CDR1 reads SEHNR; CDR2 reads FQNEAQ (reference sequence). The CDR3 contains 14 residues. The CDR3 DNA sequence: TGTGCCAGCAGCTCACCAGGTCGGGGCGAGACCCAGTACTTC. The encoded protein is CASSSPGRGETQYF.